This is a list of T cell receptor beta chains from one sample in a study of metastatic and nonmetastatic thyroid tumors. TCRdb reprocessed the PCR reads via MiXCR. The sample holds around 25,000 clones, 20% to 30% seen once. Sequenced input: blood. The receptors come from a male donor with papillary thyroid cancer or a benign thyroid nodule (not recorded which). Some clones in this sample may be carry-over from other donors' samples. Both conserved end residues are part of each CDR3. A D gene is named only where the DNA matches it firmly. Expanded clones get a size class; other rows say once, few or many, or leave the size out.

>.|TRBJ2-7|.|TRBV7-8
TGTCCCAGCAGCTTCGGGGACCCGGGACATGCTTCTTTTCAGCAGTACTTC
CPSSFGDPGHASFQQYF
>TRBD1|TRBJ1-5|many|TRBV6-2/TRBV6-3
TGTGCCAGCAGTCCGGGACAGGGGGCAGGGCAGCCCCAGCATTTT
CASSPGQGAGQPQHF
>.|TRBJ2-7|once|TRBV20-1
TGCAGTGCTAGAGGCCCTTCGGTCGAGCAGTACTTC
CSARGPSVEQYF
>.|TRBJ1-1|many|TRBV7-9
TGTGCCAGCAGCCTCCAATTGGACACTGAAGCTTTCTTT
CASSLQLDTEAFF
>TRBD1|TRBJ2-7|many|TRBV14
TGTGCCAGCAGCCAAGAGACCCGCCAGGGGGTTACGGCCTACGAGCAGTACTTC
CASSQETRQGVTAYEQYF
>.|TRBJ2-3|few|TRBV6-1
TGTGCCAGCAGGGACGGGAGCCCAGATACGCAGTATTTT
CASRDGSPDTQYF
>TRBD1|TRBJ2-7|medium-sized|TRBV7-8
TGTGCCAGCAGCTCAGAGGGACAGGGTAACTACGAGCAGTACTTC
CASSSEGQGNYEQYF
>.|TRBJ1-2|medium-sized|TRBV28
TGTGCCAGCAGTTTATCCGTCACCTATGGCTACACCTTC
CASSLSVTYGYTF
>TRBD1|TRBJ1-6|.|TRBV28
TGTGCCTGCGGGGGACAGGTAGCGGCACCCCGCCACTTT
CACGGQVAAPRHF
>TRBD1|TRBJ1-1|.|TRBV7-2
TGTGCCAACAGCAGGGGGGGGCTGGCCTCAGCTTTCTTT
CANSRGGLASAFF
>.|TRBJ2-7|.|TRBV11-2
TGTGCCAGCAGCCCAGCCTCAGGGATGAACGGGCAGTACTTC
CASSPASGMNGQYF
>.|TRBJ1-1|.|TRBV7-6
TGTGCCAGCAGCCACGGCGGGGAGGGTGAAGATTTCTTT
CASSHGGEGEDFF
>.|TRBJ1-1|.|TRBV7-8
TGTGCCATCAGCCCTGGGAAAAGCGTGAACACTGAAGCTTTCTTT
CAISPGKSVNTEAFF
>.|TRBJ1-1|.|TRBV14
TGTGCCAGCAGCCAAGATCCGAGGATGAGGATGAACACTGAAGCTTTCTTT
CASSQDPRMRMNTEAFF
>.|TRBJ1-2|.|TRBV10-3
TGTGCCATCAGTGAGTCGCCTGTAGCCCATGGCCACACCTTC
CAISESPVAHGHTF
>.|TRBJ2-2|many|TRBV7-2
TGTGCCAGCAGGGGGGTCGTGTACACCGGGGAGCTGTTTTTT
CASRGVVYTGELFF
>TRBD2|TRBJ2-7|once|TRBV20-1
TGCAGTGCTAGAGATTTGCGGGGGAACGAGCAGTACTTC
CSARDLRGNEQYF
>.|TRBJ2-1|.|TRBV11-1
TGTGCCAGCAGCATAGGGCATGAGCAGGTCTTC
CASSIGHEQVF
>TRBD2|TRBJ2-1|.|TRBV7-3
TGTGCCAGCAGCTTAACCATTGGGACTAGCGGGAGAACCGATGAGCAGTTCTTC
CASSLTIGTSGRTDEQFF
>.|TRBJ2-3|many|TRBV20-1
TGCAGTGCTAGAGTAACTGGGATCACAGATACGCAGTATTTT
CSARVTGITDTQYF
>.|TRBJ1-5|many|TRBV30
TGTGCCTGGAGCAGCAGGGGAAATCAGCCCCAGCATTTT
CAWSSRGNQPQHF
>.|TRBJ1-2|medium-sized|TRBV9
TGTGCCAGCAGCCGCGGGGGACCTAACTATGGCTACACCTTC
CASSRGGPNYGYTF
>.|TRBJ2-1|.|TRBV3-1
TGTGCCAGCAGCCTGCAAGCGGGCGGCTCGGCGCAGTTCTTC
CASSLQAGGSAQFF
>.|TRBJ2-5|.|TRBV7-6
TGTGCCAGCAGCTTAGAAGAGGCGGCGACCCAGTACTTC
CASSLEEAATQYF
>TRBD1|TRBJ2-1|.|TRBV20-1
TGCAGCGCTAGGGACAGGGCATACAATGAGCAGTTCTTC
CSARDRAYNEQFF
>TRBD2|TRBJ2-1|many|TRBV19
TGTGCCAGTACCCCGCCGCCTAGCGGCTATATGAGCTCCTACAATGAGCAGTTCTTC
CASTPPPSGYMSSYNEQFF
>.|TRBJ1-6|many|TRBV30
TGTGCCTGGAGTGGGGTCCGTGGCGTTTCACCCCTCCACTTT
CAWSGVRGVSPLHF
>TRBD2|TRBJ2-7|.|TRBV28
TGTGCCAGCAGTCTATTAGCGGGAGGGACAGGCTACGAGCAGTACTTC
CASSLLAGGTGYEQYF
>.|TRBJ2-1|many|TRBV6-1
TGTGCCAGCAGGGAGCCTGCCTACAATGAGCAGTTCTTC
CASREPAYNEQFF
>.|TRBJ2-2|many|TRBV15
TGTGCCACCAGCAGAGATAAAGAGTCCGGGGAGCTGTTTTTT
CATSRDKESGELFF
>TRBD2|TRBJ2-7|many|TRBV4-2
TGTGCCAGCAGCCAAGATGGAGCGGGGAGCTCCTACGAGCAGTACTTC
CASSQDGAGSSYEQYF
>TRBD2|TRBJ2-7|.|TRBV19
TGTGCCAGTAGTATCCTCGGCGGGAGTCTCTACGAGCAGTACTTC
CASSILGGSLYEQYF
>.|TRBJ2-6|.|TRBV5-1
TGCGCCAGCAGACAATACGGGGGCGCTGGGGCCAACGTCCGGACTTTC
CASRQYGGAGANVRTF
>.|TRBJ2-5|many|TRBV5-6
TGTGCCAGCAGCTTGGTTAATCGGGAGACCCAGTACTTC
CASSLVNRETQYF
>.|TRBJ2-5|many|TRBV24-1
TGTGCCACCAGTGTGTTGGGGCGAGGGGTTCAAGAGACCCAGTACTTC
CATSVLGRGVQETQYF
>TRBD2|TRBJ2-1|.|TRBV6-1
TGTGCCAGCAGTCAAGCCGGGACTATCCCTTTCTTC
CASSQAGTIPFF
>.|TRBJ2-1|.|TRBV19
TGTGCCATTAGTATAAAAGGCTCCTCCTACAATGAGCAGTTCTTC
CAISIKGSSYNEQFF
>.|TRBJ1-2|.|TRBV5-5
TGTGCCAGCAGCCCCGGGTATCAGGATGGCTACACCTTT
CASSPGYQDGYTF
>TRBD1|TRBJ2-3|many|TRBV28
TGTGCCAGCACCTCTATCCGACAGGGGACGCAGTATTTT
CASTSIRQGTQYF
>.|TRBJ2-1|.|TRBV7-3
TGTGCCAGCAGCTTACATGGTTCAACGTCCAATGAGCAGTTCTTC
CASSLHGSTSNEQFF
>.|TRBJ2-1|few|TRBV9
TGTGCCAGCAGCGTAGACGAGGGCGGCTACAATGAGCAGTTCTTC
CASSVDEGGYNEQFF
>.|TRBJ2-7|.|TRBV11-2
TGTGCCAGCACCAAAGGCGTTGGGGGAGTCCACTACGAGCAGTACTTC
CASTKGVGGVHYEQYF
>.|TRBJ1-1|medium-sized|TRBV6-1
TGTGCCAGCAGTGAGACAGAACTCATGAACACTGAAGCTTTCTTT
CASSETELMNTEAFF
>.|TRBJ1-5|many|TRBV27
TGTGCCAGCAGTTTGGTGCCTTATAGCAATCAGCCCCAGCATTTT
CASSLVPYSNQPQHF
>TRBD2|TRBJ2-1|medium-sized|TRBV20-1
TGCAGTGCTAGAGCTTTGGGGGGGGCCTACAATGAGCAGTTCTTC
CSARALGGAYNEQFF
>.|TRBJ2-3|many|TRBV5-4
TGTGCCAGCAGCTACGGATGGGGGACAGATACGCAGTATTTT
CASSYGWGTDTQYF
>.|TRBJ1-2|many|TRBV19
TGTGCCAGTAGTAGGGAAGGTTCTGGCTACACCTTC
CASSREGSGYTF
>.|TRBJ2-4|many|TRBV11-2
TGTGCCAGCAGCTTAACACGGACAGTTCGGTCCCAAAACATTCAGTACTTC
CASSLTRTVRSQNIQYF
>.|TRBJ1-2|few|TRBV6-2/TRBV6-3
TGTGCCAGCAGACCTGGGACATCCGTGCGGGGCGGCGACTATTGCTACACCTTC
CASRPGTSVRGGDYCYTF
>TRBD2|TRBJ2-3|.|TRBV18
TGTGCCAGCTCACCGGGACTAGGTTCCGATACGCAGTATTTT
CASSPGLGSDTQYF
>TRBD2|TRBJ2-5|many|TRBV5-1
TGCGCCAGCAGCTTTGGGGGAGGGGAGACCCAGTACTTC
CASSFGGGETQYF
>TRBD1|TRBJ2-5|many|TRBV5-6
TGTGCCAGCCTGAGGGGGCGAGGCGAGACCCAGTACTTC
CASLRGRGETQYF
>TRBD2|TRBJ2-7|few|TRBV6-2/TRBV6-3
TGTGCCAGCAGCTGTACTAGCGGGTTGCCCTACGAGCAGTACTTC
CASSCTSGLPYEQYF
>.|TRBJ1-4|many|TRBV27
TGTGCCAGCAGTTTTTCCCCGGCCAGTTTAGAAAAACTGTTTTTT
CASSFSPASLEKLFF
>.|TRBJ2-5|few|TRBV6-1
TGTGCCAGCCCTCGGCCCGGATGGGACCCCCAAGATACCCAGTACTTC
CASPRPGWDPQDTQYF